These 5 T cell receptor beta chains came from one sample sequenced in a study of regulatory T cells in long-lasting Graves disease. To make TCR beta libraries, researchers used iRepertoire HTBI primers and Arm-PCR of CDR3 regions. MiXCR was run by TCRdb on the multiplex PCR reads, yielding one entry per CDR3 protein. The table records hundreds of thousands of distinct CDR3 sequences, 15% to 20% of them present only once. Noted time point: newly diagnosed GD, antithyroid drugs for less than 3 months. Extracted PBMC RNA gave rise to the TCR library. Separately, the same data were catalogued under a study of T cells in Graves' hyperthyroidism and ophthalmopathy.

The sample in question was peripheral blood mononuclear cells (PBMCs), obtained at new diagnosis, from a patient treated with antithyroid drugs. These receptors were obtained from a middle-aged man with Graves disease.

This clonotype showed up many times. The rearrangement joins TRBV28 to TRBJ1-5; 8 bases map to TRBD1. The germline V gene encodes CDR1 MDHEN and CDR2 SYDVKM. This CDR3 comprises 14 residues. The ends lost 6 bases at V and 7 bases at J; junction bases unmatched: 8. CDR3 sequence: CASSWTGFGQPQHF. As DNA, the CDR3 is TGTGCCAGCAGCTGGACAGGGTTCGGCCAGCCCCAGCATTTT.

This clonotype was counted ten times or more. V is TRBV5-1 and J is TRBJ2-5, with D possibly being TRBD2 (6 bases). Per the germline V gene, CDR1 is SGHRS and CDR2 is YFSETQ. The V end was cut by 4 bases, the J end by 5 bases, with 6 bases between. CDR3 length: 11 residues. CDR3 amino acids: CASSAGETQYF. CDR3 DNA: TGCGCCAGCAGCGCGGGGGAGACCCAGTACTTC.

This clonotype came up many times. The chain combines TRBV12-3 or TRBV12-4 with TRBJ2-7; maybe TRBD1 (6 bases). The CDR3 length is 13 residues. V was cut by 4 bases and J by 6 bases, with 13 bases left in between. CDR3 sequence: CASSSNRVAEQYF. DNA for the CDR3: TGTGCCAGCAGTTCGAACAGGGTTGCCGAGCAGTACTTC.

This clonotype was observed a handful of times. CDR3 nucleotides: TGTGCCAGCAGCTTCCGGGACAGGGCGTACAATGAGCAGTTCTTC. The encoded protein is CASSFRDRAYNEQFF. V gene TRBV7-3 combines with J gene TRBJ2-1; TRBD1 matches at 9 bases. J lost 4 bases, V lost 3 bases, and 4 bases had no gene match. The CDR3 consists of 15 residues. From germline, CDR1 is SGHTA and CDR2 FQGTGA. Variable domain in full (rest from reference TRBV7-3 and TRBJ2-1): GAGVSQTPSNKVTEKGKYVELRCDPISGHTALYWYRQSLGQGPEFLIYFQGTGAADDSGLPNDRFFAVRPEGSVSTLKIQRTERGDSAVYLCASSFRDRAYNEQFFGPGTRLTVL.

This chain links TRBV7-9 with TRBJ2-2; no clear D gene. The CDR3 totals 15 residues. The ends were cut back, 1 base at V and 3 bases at J, with 9 bases in the middle. CDR1 is SEHNR and CDR2 is FQNEAQ in the germline V gene (reference sequence). The DNA for the CDR3 is TGTGCCAGCAGCTTAGTTCTGGGGTACACCGGGGAGCTGTTTTTT. It encodes CASSLVLGYTGELFF.